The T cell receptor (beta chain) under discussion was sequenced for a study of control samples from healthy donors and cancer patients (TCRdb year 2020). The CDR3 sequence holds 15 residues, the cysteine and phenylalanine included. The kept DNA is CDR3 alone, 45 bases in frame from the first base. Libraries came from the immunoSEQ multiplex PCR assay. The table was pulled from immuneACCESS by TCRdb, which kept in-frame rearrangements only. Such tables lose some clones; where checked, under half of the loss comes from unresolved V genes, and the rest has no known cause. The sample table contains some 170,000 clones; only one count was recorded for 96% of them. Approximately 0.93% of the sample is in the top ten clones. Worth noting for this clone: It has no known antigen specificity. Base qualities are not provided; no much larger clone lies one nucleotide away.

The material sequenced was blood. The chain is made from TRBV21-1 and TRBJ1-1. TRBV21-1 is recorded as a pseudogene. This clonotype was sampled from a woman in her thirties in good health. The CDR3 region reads CARTFPGAWNTEAFF. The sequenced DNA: TGTGCCAGAACATTCCCCGGGGCGTGGAACACTGAAGCTTTCTTT.